These 16 T cell receptor beta chains came from one sample sequenced in a study of cytomegalovirus exposure and HLA in healthy donors. Vbeta (60) and Jbeta (13) primers were used in the PCR. Clones were sequenced by immunoSEQ multiplex PCR, and TCRdb holds only the in-frame ones, with some missing. In the table there are around 150,000 clones, 88% of which are singletons. What was sequenced was PBMCs. These receptors all stem from a woman in her 40s in good health and CMV-seronegative.

This clone has only a few counts. This sequence joins TRBV19 and TRBJ2-3, with 10 bases aligning to TRBD2. V dropped 11 bases and J dropped 2; count of bases not matched to a gene: 10. Germline V lookup: CDR1 LNHDA, CDR2 SQIVND (reference sequence). The CDR3 covers 15 residues. The CDR3 reads CACKLSGGYTDTQYF. CDR3 DNA: TGTGCCTGCAAACTTAGCGGGGGGTACACAGATACGCAGTATTTT.

This clone was seen a few times. One junction end does not reproduce the germline sequence, and a read error may be involved. The chain links TRBV7-9 to TRBJ2-1, with D hard to call. Germline assignment: CDR1 SEHNR and CDR2 FQNEAQ (reference sequence). The CDR3 has 14 residues. CDR3 amino acids: CSSSLDTARNEQFF. In DNA form, the CDR3 reads TGTTCCAGCAGCCTAGACACTGCCAGGAATGAGCAGTTCTTC.

CDR3 amino acids: CASSQGALGNTIYF. In DNA form, the CDR3 reads TGTGCCAGCAGCCAGGGGGCCCTCGGAAACACCATATATTTT. The chain joins TRBV11-3 to TRBJ1-3, with 8 bases that match TRBD1. The CDR3 spans 14 residues. The junction had 4 bases not matched to a gene; V was cut back by 5 bases and J by 4 bases. Per the germline V gene, CDR1 is SGHNT and CDR2 is YENEEA.

About this clone itself: The germline gene is not matched at one end of the junction; a read error may be the cause. V is TRBV7-7 and J is TRBJ2-7; TRBD1 matches at 10 bases. The length of the CDR3 is 13 residues. Per germline, CDR1 SSHAT and CDR2 FNYEAQ (reference sequence). CDR3 in DNA: TGTGCTAGCAGCTCGGGACAGGGGACCGAGCAGTACTTC. The encoded protein is CASSSGQGTEQYF.

This chain joins TRBV5-4 and TRBJ2-2; 8 nucleotides line up with TRBD2. CDR1 and CDR2 (germline): SGHNT, YYREEE (reference sequence). The CDR3 sequence is 15 residues long. Unmatched junction bases numbered 9, after V lost 6 bases and J lost 5 bases. Written as DNA, the CDR3 is TGTGCCAGCACCAACATTAGCGGGATGACCGGGGAGCTGTTTTTT. It yields the protein CASTNISGMTGELFF.

The V and J genes are TRBV2 and TRBJ2-3, with no clear D. The CDR3 runs to 12 residues. The V end lost 8 bases, the J end lost 1 base, and 7 bases lay between the germline ends. CDR1 SNHLY and CDR2 FYNNEI come from the germline V gene. CDR3 sequence: CASGFGTDTQYF. Here the CDR3 DNA reads TGTGCCAGCGGCTTCGGCACAGATACGCAGTATTTT.

V is TRBV7-3 and J is TRBJ2-2; 8 nucleotides line up with TRBD2. J was trimmed by 4 bases and V by 4 bases; bases with no gene match: 11. The CDR3 extends over 17 amino acids. Germline-derived CDR1 and CDR2 are SGHTA and FQGTGA. The CDR3 DNA sequence: TGTGCCAGCAGCTCCCAACTAGCGGCGTCGGGCACCGGGGAGCTGTTTTTT. It translates to CASSSQLAASGTGELFF.

This sequence joins TRBV25-1 and TRBJ2-1; the D gene is possibly TRBD1 (6 bases). This CDR3 has 13 residues. Germline V lookup: CDR1 MGHDK, CDR2 SYGVNS. Trimming took 7 bases from V and 4 from J, leaving 11 bases between them. DNA of the CDR3: TGTGCCAGCACAGACAGGTCGTACAATGAGCAGTTCTTC. Encoded protein: CASTDRSYNEQFF.

This chain uses TRBV2 with TRBJ1-1; tentatively, D is TRBD1 (6 bases). Trimming cost V 3 bases and J 5 bases, with 10 bases left between them. The CDR3 totals 13 residues. Germline V gives CDR1 SNHLY, CDR2 FYNNEI. For the CDR3, the DNA is TGTGCCAGCAGTGACAGGGGTTGGACTGAAGCTTTCTTT. Amino acids: CASSDRGWTEAFF.

The rearrangement joins TRBV9 to TRBJ2-1; 9 nucleotides match TRBD1. With V trimmed by 3 bases and J by 5 bases, 6 bases remained unmatched. The CDR3 sequence is 15 residues long. Germline values: CDR1 SGDLS, CDR2 YYNGEE. CDR3 nucleotide sequence: TGTGCCAGCAGCGACTGGACAGGGGTTAACAATGAGCAGTTCTTC. Translating it yields CASSDWTGVNNEQFF.

This clone was recorded only once. The chain uses TRBV7-2 and TRBJ2-2; no definite D call. Germline V lookup: CDR1 SGHTA, CDR2 FQGNSA. With 2 bases removed from V and 4 bases from J, the gap between germline ends came to 8 bases. The CDR3 has 14 amino acids. The CDR3 sequence: CASSLYAGTGELFF. Written as DNA, the CDR3 is TGTGCCAGCAGCTTATACGCCGGCACCGGGGAGCTGTTTTTT.

V and J are TRBV14 and TRBJ2-2; D unresolved. CDR3 length: 15 residues. V lost 1 base, J lost 1 base, and 7 bases lay in between. The germline V gene has CDR1 SGHDN and CDR2 FVKESK. CDR3 nucleotide sequence: TGTGCCAGCAGCCAAGTATACGGGAACACCGGGGAGCTGTTTTTT. This gives the protein CASSQVYGNTGELFF.

V gene TRBV5-1 combines with J gene TRBJ2-7; D is ambiguous. This CDR3 is built from 17 residues. The V and J ends lost 1 base and 0 bases respectively, with 17 bases between them. From germline, CDR1 is SGHRS and CDR2 YFSETQ. The CDR3 protein is CASSLPRGSNYSYEQYF. In nucleotides, the CDR3 is TGCGCCAGCAGCTTGCCCCGTGGGTCTAACTACTCCTACGAGCAGTACTTC.

This clone was seen only a few times. The chain carries TRBV7-8 and TRBJ1-3; no clear D gene. V was cut by 5 bases and J by 0 bases, with 14 bases left in between. The V gene's germline CDR1 is SGHVS and CDR2 FQNEAQ. CDR3 length: 16 residues. CDR3 coding DNA: TGTGCCAGCAGCCTCATCCGGGGTCTCTCTGGAAACACCATATATTTT. Amino acids: CASSLIRGLSGNTIYF.

The gene calls are TRBV5-1 and TRBJ1-1; D might be TRBD1 (5 bases). Germline lookup yields CDR1 SGHRS and CDR2 YFSETQ. V gave up 4 bases and J gave up 3 bases, with 13 bases separating them. The CDR3 contains 14 residues. This CDR3 reads CASSEDTLYTEAFF. The CDR3 DNA sequence: TGCGCCAGCAGCGAGGACACTTTGTACACTGAAGCTTTCTTT. Together with reference TRBV5-1 and TRBJ1-1, the CDR3 gives the full variable domain: KAGVTQTPRYLIKTRGQQVTLSCSPISGHRSVSWYQQTPGQGLQFLFEYFSETQRNKGNFPGRFSGRQFSNSRSEMNVSTLELGDSALYLCASSEDTLYTEAFFGQGTRLTVV.

The CDR3 region has the DNA TGTGCCAGCACGGGGCGGCGGGGAGGAGAGACCCAGTACTTC. This sequence encodes CASTGRRGGETQYF. The chain has TRBV6-6 and TRBJ2-5, with a weak D call TRBD2 (6 bases). Germline V gene data show CDR1 as MNHNY and CDR2 as SVGAGI (reference sequence). V was shortened by 7 bases and J by 4 bases, with 16 bases between the two germline ends. The CDR3 has 14 amino acids.